This T cell receptor (beta chain) is drawn from a study of a mutant IDH1 vaccine in newly diagnosed glioma. Overall study: Each patient was administered eight vaccinations, scheduled in weeks 1, 3, 5, 7, 11, 15, 19 and 23. Vaccines were begun 4-6 weeks after radiotherapy alone, or with temozolomide cycles. Of treated patients, roughly 62% were men and about 40% women, averaging around 44 years. Beforehand, treatment had been radiotherapy, temozolomide, or both; the majority received both.

Time point described: week 5, during vaccination. Vaccinated patients received 300 ug of mutant IDH1 20-mer peptide per dose, with topical imiquimod. Using immunoSEQ multiplex PCR, the repertoire was profiled, and TCRdb retains in-frame clones only, with some absent. The sample lists tens of thousands of clones, about 91% occurring once. Germline loops: CDR1 LGHNA, CDR2 YNFKEQ. This CDR3 region has 15 residues. J was trimmed by 9 bases and V by 3 bases; bases with no gene match: 6. On this clone itself: Its antigen is as yet unknown.

The TCR originated in a woman between 45 and 60 years old with glioma. The sequences come from PBMCs, collected from a glioma patient whose treatment included an IDH1 peptide vaccine. V is TRBV4-2 and J is TRBJ1-6; TRBD1 matches at 9 bases. The CDR3 DNA is TGTGCCAGCAGCCACTCTAGACAGGGGGGTTCACCCCTCCACTTT. Its protein is CASSHSRQGGSPLHF.